This TCR beta chain was recorded in a study of cytomegalovirus exposure and HLA in healthy donors. With 60 Vbeta and 13 Jbeta primers, the PCR was carried out. TCRdb keeps only in-frame clones here, not all; method: immunoSEQ multiplex PCR. The sample lists some 98,000 clones; about 80% were seen once. The length of the CDR3 is 15 residues. Germline-derived CDR1 and CDR2 are SGDLS and YYNGEE. J gave up 2 bases and V 3 bases, and 4 bases lay outside the gene matches. Source material: PBMCs. This sequence was found in a human donor in good health. The chain joins TRBV9 to TRBJ2-3; 9 nucleotides line up with TRBD2. The DNA of the CDR3 is TGTGCCAGCAGCGAGCTAGCGGGGTACACAGATACGCAGTATTTT. Translated, it gives CASSELAGYTDTQYF.